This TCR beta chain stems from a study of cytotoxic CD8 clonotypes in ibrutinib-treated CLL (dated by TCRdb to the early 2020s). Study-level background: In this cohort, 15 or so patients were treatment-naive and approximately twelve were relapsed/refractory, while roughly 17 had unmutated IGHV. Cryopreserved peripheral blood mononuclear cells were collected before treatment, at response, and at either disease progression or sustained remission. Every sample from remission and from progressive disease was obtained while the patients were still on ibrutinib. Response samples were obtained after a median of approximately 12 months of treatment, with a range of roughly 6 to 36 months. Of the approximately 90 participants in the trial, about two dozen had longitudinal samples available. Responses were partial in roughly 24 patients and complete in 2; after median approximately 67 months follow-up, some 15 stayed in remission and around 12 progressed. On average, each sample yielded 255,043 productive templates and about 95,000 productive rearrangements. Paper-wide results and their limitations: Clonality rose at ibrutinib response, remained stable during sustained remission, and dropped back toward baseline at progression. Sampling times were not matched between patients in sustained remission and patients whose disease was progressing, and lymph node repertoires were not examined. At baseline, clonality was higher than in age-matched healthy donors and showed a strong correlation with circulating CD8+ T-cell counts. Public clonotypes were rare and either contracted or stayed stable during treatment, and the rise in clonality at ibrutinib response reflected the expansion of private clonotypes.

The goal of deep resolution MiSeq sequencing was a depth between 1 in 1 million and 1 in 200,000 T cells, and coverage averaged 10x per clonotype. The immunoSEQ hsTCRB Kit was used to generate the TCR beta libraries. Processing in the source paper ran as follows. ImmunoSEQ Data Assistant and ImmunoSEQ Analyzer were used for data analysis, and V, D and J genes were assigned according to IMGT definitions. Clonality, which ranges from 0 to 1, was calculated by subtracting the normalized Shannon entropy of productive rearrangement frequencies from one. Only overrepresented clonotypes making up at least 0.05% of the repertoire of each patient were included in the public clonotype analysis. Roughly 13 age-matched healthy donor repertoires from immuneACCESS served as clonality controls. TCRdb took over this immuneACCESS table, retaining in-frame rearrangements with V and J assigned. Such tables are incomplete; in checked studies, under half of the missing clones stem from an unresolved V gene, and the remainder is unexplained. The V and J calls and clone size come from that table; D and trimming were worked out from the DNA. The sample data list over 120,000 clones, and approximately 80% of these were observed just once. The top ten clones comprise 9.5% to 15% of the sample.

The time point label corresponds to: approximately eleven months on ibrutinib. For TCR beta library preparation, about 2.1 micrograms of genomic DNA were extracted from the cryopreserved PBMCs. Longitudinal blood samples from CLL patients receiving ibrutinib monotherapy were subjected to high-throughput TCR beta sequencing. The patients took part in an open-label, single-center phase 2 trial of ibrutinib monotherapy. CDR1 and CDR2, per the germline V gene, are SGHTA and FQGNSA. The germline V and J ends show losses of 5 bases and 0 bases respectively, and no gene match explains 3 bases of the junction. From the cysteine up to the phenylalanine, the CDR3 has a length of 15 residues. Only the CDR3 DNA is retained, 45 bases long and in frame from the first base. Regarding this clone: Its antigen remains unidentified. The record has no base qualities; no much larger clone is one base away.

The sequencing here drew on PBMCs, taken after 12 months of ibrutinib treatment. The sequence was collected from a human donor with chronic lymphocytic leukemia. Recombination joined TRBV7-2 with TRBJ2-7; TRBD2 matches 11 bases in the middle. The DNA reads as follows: TGTGCCAGCAGCACTAGCGGGAGTATCTCCTACGAGCAGTACTTC. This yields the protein CASSTSGSISYEQYF.